This TCR beta chain originates from a study of blood T cells in healthy people across ages. This clonotype was seen only a few times. What it recognizes is unknown. This CDR3 contains 12 residues. Germline loops: CDR1 SGHAT, CDR2 FQNNGV. V was clipped by 10 bases and J by 7 bases, with 14 bases between them. Sample-barcoded 5' priming and a J-beta primer mix drove a second PCR of roughly 7 to 11 cycles. MiXCR, applied by TCRdb to the 5' RACE reads, yields one record per CDR3 protein. The profile shows around 1,500,000 distinct CDR3 sequences, roughly 40% of them singletons. Healthy Caucasian individuals from Russia aged about 6 to 95 served as donors. Study findings and constraints: PBMCs were not sorted, which prevented a conclusive comparison of naive versus antigen-experienced cells. In long-lived donors, naive CD4+ cell counts and diversity exceeded those of aged donors. Observed TCR beta diversity showed a strong correlation with the percentage of naive T cells as measured by flow cytometry.

This clonotype was sampled from a woman under 30 in good health. Specimen: blood. The rearrangement links TRBV11-2 to TRBJ2-1, with D perhaps matching TRBD2 (5 bases). CDR3 in amino acids: CAIRRSSNEQFF. CDR3 coding DNA: TGTGCCATTCGGAGGTCATCGAATGAGCAGTTCTTC. Drawing the rest from reference TRBV11-2 and TRBJ2-1, the complete variable domain is EAGVAQSPRYKIIEKRQSVAFWCNPISGHATLYWYQQILGQGPKLLIQFQNNGVVDDSQLPKDRFSAERLKGVDSTLKIQPAKLEDSAVYLCAIRRSSNEQFFGPGTRLTVL.